This TCR beta chain was recorded in a study of blood T cells in healthy people across ages. Primed by a sample-barcoded 5' primer and a J-beta primer mix, a second PCR proceeded for roughly 7 to 11 cycles. TCRdb re-derived calls from the 5' RACE reads in MiXCR, one entry per CDR3 protein. The table shows hundreds of thousands of distinct CDR3 sequences, with more than 55% occurring only once. The CDR3 runs 16 residues. Germline V lookup: CDR1 KGHDR, CDR2 SFDVKD. The V gene lost 0 bases and the J gene lost 8 bases, with 17 bases spanning the gap. The TCR comes from a man aged 40-50 years in good health. Sequenced: blood. V and J are TRBV24-1 and TRBJ2-3; TRBD2 is a possible D gene (5 bases). The CDR3 DNA reads TGTGCCACCAGTGATTTGAGGCAGCGGTCCCCAGCTACGCAGTATTTT. Translated, it gives CATSDLRQRSPATQYF.